This is a list of T cell receptor beta chains from one sample in a study of T cells after yellow fever vaccination. TCRdb independently ran MiXCR on the 5' RACE reads; one entry per CDR3 protein. The table records 46,000 or so distinct CDR3 sequences, about 6.3% of them present only once. The sample was PBMCs, either bulk or a sorted T-cell subset (CD4+, CD8+, memory, or dextramer-sorted; not recorded which), taken 45 days after the yellow fever booster vaccination. These receptor sequences come from a man aged 25 to 45 who received the YFV17D yellow fever vaccine. CDR3s include the opening cysteine and the closing phenylalanine or tryptophan. The order of the fields is V gene, J gene, CDR3 protein.

V gene: TRBV25-1
J gene: TRBJ2-5
CDR3 protein: CASSSEGQSPGLAGGPETQYF

V gene: TRBV5-1
J gene: TRBJ2-5
CDR3 protein: CASRFRGTALRETQYF

V gene: TRBV29-1
J gene: TRBJ2-1
CDR3 protein: CSVEGTGVIYNEQFF

V gene: TRBV29-1
J gene: TRBJ1-5
CDR3 protein: CSVGGGSNQPQHF

V gene: TRBV6-5
J gene: TRBJ2-5
CDR3 protein: CASSFRTSGQETQYF

V gene: TRBV28
J gene: TRBJ2-7
CDR3 protein: CASRITGVPYEQYF

V gene: TRBV5-5
J gene: TRBJ2-1
CDR3 protein: CASSLGARAGLDNEQFF

V gene: TRBV12-3/TRBV12-4
J gene: TRBJ2-1
CDR3 protein: CASSFTALEQFF

V gene: TRBV12-3/TRBV12-4
J gene: TRBJ2-7
CDR3 protein: CASSRLVYEQYF

V gene: TRBV6-4
J gene: TRBJ2-3
CDR3 protein: CASSDGSTDTQYF

V gene: TRBV18
J gene: TRBJ1-1
CDR3 protein: CASSPGRQGRNTEAFF

V gene: TRBV5-1
J gene: TRBJ2-3
CDR3 protein: CASSIGMLAGGPGDTQYF

V gene: TRBV5-1
J gene: TRBJ1-5
CDR3 protein: CASSLGPGARQPQHF

V gene: TRBV20-1
J gene: TRBJ2-2
CDR3 protein: CSARTGANTGELFF

V gene: TRBV14
J gene: TRBJ2-7
CDR3 protein: CASSQGASGSYEQYF

V gene: TRBV7-2
J gene: TRBJ2-7
CDR3 protein: CASSLAGGPWYEQYF

V gene: TRBV11-2
J gene: TRBJ2-7
CDR3 protein: CASSNTWTAYEQYF

V gene: TRBV3-1
J gene: TRBJ1-1
CDR3 protein: CASSQAAGDLRLTEAFF

V gene: TRBV7-7
J gene: TRBJ2-1
CDR3 protein: CASSLGLGGEQFF

V gene: TRBV7-2
J gene: TRBJ2-3
CDR3 protein: CASSLAAGTVSTDTQYF

V gene: TRBV5-1
J gene: TRBJ1-4
CDR3 protein: CASSLAAGFDEKLFF

V gene: TRBV5-4
J gene: TRBJ2-1
CDR3 protein: CASSLVGPPSSYNEQFF

V gene: TRBV19
J gene: TRBJ2-2
CDR3 protein: CASTQGGALSTGELFF

V gene: TRBV11-2
J gene: TRBJ2-3
CDR3 protein: CASSLGTSGMRTDTQYF

V gene: TRBV20-1
J gene: TRBJ2-7
CDR3 protein: CSAKGEQTYEQYF

V gene: TRBV12-3/TRBV12-4
J gene: TRBJ2-3
CDR3 protein: CASIGWAELGDTQYF

V gene: TRBV27
J gene: TRBJ2-2
CDR3 protein: CASSDTGELFF

V gene: TRBV20-1
J gene: TRBJ2-3
CDR3 protein: CSASKLPADTQYF

V gene: TRBV24-1
J gene: TRBJ2-5
CDR3 protein: CATSDPERETQYF

V gene: TRBV5-1
J gene: TRBJ2-5
CDR3 protein: CASSSGLGRETQYF

V gene: TRBV12-3/TRBV12-4
J gene: TRBJ2-5
CDR3 protein: CASSFRPLMNHRQETQYF

V gene: TRBV7-2
J gene: TRBJ2-1
CDR3 protein: CASSRTSYNEQFF

V gene: TRBV20-1
J gene: TRBJ1-2
CDR3 protein: CSATYQGEKFYGYTF